The 5 T cell receptor beta chains listed next were all sequenced from one sample in a study of blood T cell repertoires in COVID-19. Here immunoSEQ multiplex PCR was the method, and the copy in TCRdb shows in-frame clones only, minus some. The sample has approximately 28,000 clones; over 75% are singletons. Material: peripheral blood. All receptors come from a woman between 70 and 85 years old with active or convalescent COVID-19.

V usage is TRBV5-1 and J usage is TRBJ2-7, with a weak D call TRBD2 (5 bases). This CDR3 contains 13 residues. Deletions cut 0 bases from V and 5 bases from J, with 9 bases between. The germline CDR1 and CDR2 sequences are SGHRS and YFSETQ. The CDR3 loop is CASSLGWENEQYF. CDR3 coding DNA: TGCGCCAGCAGCTTGGGTTGGGAGAACGAGCAGTACTTC.

The V call is TRBV19, the J call TRBJ2-2; 7 bases are shared with TRBD2. CDR1 and CDR2 (germline): LNHDA, SQIVND (reference sequence). V lost 5 bases to trimming and J lost 4 bases; unmatched junction nucleotides: 7. The CDR3 is made up of 15 amino acids. CDR3 nucleotides: TGTGCCAGTAGTGGGCGGGAGAGGAGCACCGGGGAGCTGTTTTTT. This gives the protein CASSGRERSTGELFF.

V gene TRBV28 combines with J gene TRBJ1-6; 11 bases agree with TRBD1. Per the germline V gene, CDR1 is MDHEN and CDR2 is SYDVKM. The junction had 9 bases not matched to a gene; V was cut back by 4 bases and J by 10 bases. This CDR3 spans 16 amino acids. CDR3 sequence reads: CASSSLGQGARSPLHF. In nucleotides, the CDR3 is TGTGCCAGCAGTTCTCTTGGACAGGGGGCTAGGTCACCCCTCCACTTT.

The CDR3 DNA reads as TGTGCCAGCACCCTGCGAGACAGAACTAGCAATCAGCCCCAGCATTTT. This encodes CASTLRDRTSNQPQHF. The chain is built from TRBV6-4 and TRBJ1-5, with D possibly being TRBD1 (5 bases). CDR1 is MRHNA and CDR2 is SNTAGT in the germline V gene. The CDR3 is 16 residues long. V was trimmed by 7 bases and J by 0 bases, leaving 16 bases between them.

J is TRBJ2-2 and V is TRBV19, with D possibly TRBD1 on 5 matching bases. V was pared by 8 bases and J by 1 base, with 14 bases between. CDR1 LNHDA and CDR2 SQIVND come from the germline V gene (reference sequence). The CDR3 contains 15 residues. This CDR3 reads CASAGRTLNTGELFF. The CDR3 bases are TGTGCCAGTGCCGGCAGGACACTGAACACCGGGGAGCTGTTTTTT.